A single sample gave rise to the 5 T cell receptor beta chains below, sequenced in a study of blood T cells in healthy people across ages. Sample-barcoded 5' priming and a J-beta primer mix drove a second PCR of 7 to 11 cycles. TCRdb called the 5' RACE reads again in MiXCR, with one record for every CDR3 protein. The sample lists some 640,000 distinct CDR3 sequences, 25% to 35% occurring once. Material for sequencing was blood. All receptors come from a woman older than 75 in good health.

With regard to this clonotype: A read error may be the cause here, since a much bigger clone is one base away. The rearrangement joins TRBV29-1 to TRBJ2-3, with D hard to call. Trimming removed 5 bases from V and 5 bases from J, with 17 bases in between. This CDR3 region has 14 residues. CDR1 is SQVTM, CDR2 ANQGSEA, per germline. The CDR3 reads CSVLGISQGDTQYF. The DNA for the CDR3 is TGCAGCGTTCTGGGCATCTCGCAAGGAGATACGCAGTATTTT.

This clonotype came up many times. The V call is TRBV6-2 or TRBV6-3, the J call TRBJ1-2; tentatively, D is TRBD1 (5 bases). Per germline, CDR1 MNHEY and CDR2 SVGEGT. Trimming removed 8 bases from V and 2 bases from J, with 12 bases in between. This CDR3 is 13 amino acids long. CDR3 loop: CASYGTSNYGYTF. Here the CDR3 DNA reads TGTGCCAGCTATGGGACGTCGAACTATGGCTACACCTTC.

Many counts were recorded for this clonotype. The chain uses TRBV29-1 and TRBJ1-2, with no clear D. This CDR3 spans 11 amino acids. Trimming stripped 7 bases from V and 4 bases from J, with 10 bases between. The germline V gene encodes CDR1 SQVTM and CDR2 ANQGSEA. The CDR3, as DNA: TGCAGCGGGAGCGTGGGCTATGGCTACACCTTC. This sequence encodes CSGSVGYGYTF.

The rearrangement joins TRBV3-2 to TRBJ2-4. TRBV3-2 is noted as a pseudogene. The CDR3 extends over 11 amino acids. CDR3 residues: CAITASNIQYF. CDR3 sequence (DNA): TGTGCCATCACGGCCTCAAACATTCAGTACTTC.

With respect to this clonotype: This sequence may be a read error, since a much larger clone differs from it by one base. In DNA, the CDR3 is TGTGCCAGCAGCACGCCGGGACGGAGCCCCTACGAGCAGTACTTC. Amino acid sequence: CASSTPGRSPYEQYF. This rearrangement joins TRBV5-6 to TRBJ2-7; D is possibly TRBD1 or TRBD2 (5 bases each). Trimming shortened V by 4 bases and J by 2 bases, and 16 bases separated the two germline ends. Per germline, CDR1 SGHDT and CDR2 YYEEEE. The CDR3 contains 15 residues.